This T cell receptor (beta chain) emerged from a study of blood T cell repertoires in COVID-19. Across the study: The United States, Italy and Spain provided the acute and convalescent COVID-19 samples. The analysed material was cDNA or gDNA that came from T cells, B-cell-depleted T cells, or PBMCs.

In the authors' methods: The authors estimated nucleated cell counts from reference gene primer amplification. Repertoires were generated with immunoSEQ multiplex PCR, while TCRdb's copy carries only in-frame clones and drops some. From that table come the V and J calls and clone size; the DNA was used to work out D and trimming. The data hold over 45,000 clones, with roughly 80% observed a single time. Looked up from germline, CDR1 is SNHLY and CDR2 is FYNNEI. Trimming left V 8 bases short and J 0 bases short, with 13 bases between. The CDR3 loop spans 14 amino acids. The genes are TRBV2 and TRBJ1-2; D is perhaps TRBD1 (5 bases). Source material: peripheral blood. This clonotype originated in a human donor in a cohort sampled during active or convalescent COVID-19. The CDR3 DNA reads TGTGCCAGCCGGCCTCGACAGACTAACTATGGCTACACCTTC. Encoded protein: CASRPRQTNYGYTF. Using reference TRBV2 and TRBJ1-2 for the parts outside the CDR3, the full variable domain is EPEVTQTPSHQVTQMGQEVILRCVPISNHLYFYWYRQILGQKVEFLVSFYNNEISEKSEIFDDQFSVERPDGSNFTLKIRSTKLEDSAMYFCASRPRQTNYGYTFGSGTRLTVV.